The rows below give T cell receptor beta chains drawn from one sample of a study of T cell repertoires in cytomegalovirus infection. In TCRdb, the reads were re-called with MiXCR into one record per CDR3 protein. The repertoire consists of under 800,000 distinct CDR3 sequences, with 20% to 25% occurring once and the leading ten covering roughly 8%. Sequenced material: CD8+ T cells from PBMCs. The receptors derive from a human donor in good health (CMV status not recorded). Some clones in this sample may be carry-over from other donors' samples. The CDR3 runs from the conserved cysteine through the conserved F or W. The D gene is left open where the match is weak. Size tells how often a clone was seen (once, few, many) or the class of an expanded clone, and some rows leave it out.

TRBV6-2/TRBV6-3	TRBD1	TRBJ2-4	many	CASSYGQELAKNIQYF	TGTGCCAGCAGTTACGGACAGGAACTAGCCAAAAACATTCAGTACTTC
TRBV7-3	.	TRBJ2-5	many	CASSLTSQALETQYF	TGTGCCAGCAGCCTCACAAGCCAGGCATTGGAGACCCAGTACTTC
TRBV29-1	TRBD1	TRBJ2-7	few	CSVTGTGGSYEQYF	TGCAGCGTGACCGGGACAGGGGGTTCCTACGAGCAGTACTTC
TRBV7-9	TRBD1	TRBJ1-1	once	CASSTGTVEAFF	TGTGCCAGCAGCACCGGGACAGTTGAAGCTTTCTTT
TRBV7-9	.	TRBJ2-7	few	CASSSWDTNYEQYF	TGTGCCAGCAGCTCTTGGGACACCAACTACGAGCAGTACTTC
TRBV6-5	.	TRBJ2-7	few	CASSYSGRSTYEQYF	TGTGCCAGCAGTTACTCGGGACGGAGTACCTACGAGCAGTACTTC
TRBV12-3/TRBV12-4	TRBD1	TRBJ2-3	few	CASSSGQVWTDTQYF	TGTGCCAGCAGTTCCGGACAGGTATGGACAGATACGCAGTATTTT
TRBV5-4	.	TRBJ2-1	.	CASSLSGRRNEQFF	TGTGCCAGCAGCTTGAGTGGTAGGCGCAATGAGCAGTTCTTC
TRBV25-1	.	TRBJ2-1	many	CASSEGRPYNEQFF	TGTGCCAGCAGTGAAGGAAGGCCCTACAATGAGCAGTTCTTC
TRBV29-1	.	TRBJ1-2	.	CSVIAPPGAYGYTF	TGCAGCGTAATAGCTCCCCCTGGGGCATATGGCTACACCTTC
TRBV28	.	TRBJ2-3	few	CASSFSETSTDTQYF	TGTGCCAGCAGTTTTTCGGAAACTAGCACAGATACGCAGTATTTT
TRBV14	.	TRBJ2-2	.	CASSQAATGELFF	TGTGCCAGCAGCCAAGCCGCAACCGGGGAGCTGTTTTTT
TRBV28	.	TRBJ2-1	many	CASSRRVKHSYNEQFF	TGTGCCAGCAGTCGCAGGGTGAAACACTCCTACAATGAGCAGTTCTTC
TRBV7-9	.	TRBJ2-5	.	CASSGGVRRETQYF	TGTGCCAGCAGTGGCGGGGTGCGAAGGGAGACCCAGTACTTC
TRBV27	.	TRBJ2-3	.	CASSSSPGHRTDTQYF	TGTGCCAGCAGTTCGTCCCCGGGACACCGCACAGATACGCAGTATTTT
TRBV2	.	TRBJ2-7	few	CASIERGYEQYF	TGTGCCAGCATCGAGCGTGGTTACGAGCAGTACTTC
TRBV10-3	.	TRBJ1-3	few	CAIMEGMRNTIYF	TGTGCCATCATGGAGGGGATGAGAAACACCATATATTTT
TRBV6-5	.	TRBJ2-6	many	CASSGGANVLTF	TGTGCCAGCAGTGGGGGGGCCAACGTCCTGACTTTC
TRBV2	.	TRBJ2-2	.	CASIRDAGELFF	TGTGCCAGCATAAGGGATGCCGGGGAGCTGTTTTTT
TRBV7-6	.	TRBJ2-2	.	CASSSPSTSTGELFF	TGTGCCAGCAGCTCGCCTAGTACTAGCACCGGGGAGCTGTTTTTT
TRBV15	.	TRBJ2-3	.	CATSRDRGGPTDTQYF	TGTGCCACCAGCAGAGATAGAGGCGGTCCCACAGATACGCAGTATTTT
TRBV12-3/TRBV12-4	.	TRBJ1-5	many	CASSFKNQPQHF	TGTGCCAGCAGTTTCAAAAATCAGCCCCAGCATTTT